This TCR beta chain is from a study of shared clonotypes between healthy human individuals. The V gene's germline CDR1 is SGHVS and CDR2 FQNEAQ. This CDR3 comprises 15 residues. The V and J ends lost 10 bases and 2 bases, in that order; junction bases with no gene match: 10. TCRdb keeps only in-frame clones here, not all; method: immunoSEQ multiplex PCR. The sample consists of about 2.1 million clones, about 92% of them appearing once. Terminally differentiated effector memory CD45RA+ cells were left out of the naive CD8 fraction, which was CD45RO-negative and positively selected for CCR7. The specimen was naive CD8+ T cells from PBMCs. The chain combines TRBV7-8 with TRBJ2-3; 9 bases fit TRBD2. The sequence was collected from a man between 18 and 29 years old in good health. Some clones in this sample may be carry-over from other donors' samples. The CDR3 protein is CATVGREGNTDTQYF. CDR3 sequence (DNA): TGTGCCACCGTGGGGCGGGAGGGGAACACAGATACGCAGTATTTT.